This T cell receptor (delta chain) comes out of a study of γδ T cells in repeated Plasmodium falciparum infection. Study-wide context: Malian gammadelta TCRs were studied during no-transmission periods and across acute malaria episodes.

TRG and TRD sequences were obtained from every sorted gammadelta sample. TCRdb used CATT to re-call clones from the multiplex PCR reads. This repertoire shows 45,000 to 70,000 delta-chain clones, approximately 1.7% found once; its top ten account for approximately 15%. Vgamma9/Vdelta2+ and Vdelta2-negative gammadelta T cells were flow-sorted from PBMC for bulk sequencing. This clone appeared a few times. TCRdb's entry gives the protein of a much larger clone, which mismatches this DNA's translation at residue 22, likely from a read error; the protein reported here is translated from the DNA. CDR3 length: 24 amino acids. Germline values: CDR1 TSWWSYY, CDR2 QGS.

The J gene is TRDJ1, the V gene TRDV1; 13 bases map to TRDD3. The clonotype comes from a pool of human donors (malaria-infected and uninfected, not separated). Sequencing used gamma-delta T cells from blood. CDR3 sequence reads: CALGPTTFGRTGGYASLGGDKPIF. The CDR3 DNA is TGTGCTCTTGGGCCTACGACCTTCGGTCGTACTGGGGGATACGCGTCTTTGGGTGGGGATAAACCCATCTTT.